One and the same sample provided the 11 T cell receptor beta chains below, sequenced in a study of tissue T cells after allogeneic stem cell transplantation. The table came from immunoSEQ multiplex PCR; TCRdb's copy has only in-frame clones and leaves some out. The sample contains about 22,000 clones, approximately 72% of which appear only once. The sequenced sample was spleen. Receptors originate from a female BALB/c mouse in good health. The strain's MHC: H2-d.

About this clone: The genes and germline here are from mouse. The CDR3 region is CASSPRDRGSQNTLYF. The CDR3 bases that were read are TGTGCTAGCAGCCCTCGGGACAGGGGTAGTCAAAACACCTTGTAC. This chain joins TRBV29 and TRBJ2-4; 10 bases are a match to TRBD1. The read ends 1 residue before the CDR3 terminus; that terminus is restored from the germline J gene. The CDR3 runs to 16 residues. Per germline, CDR1 MSHET and CDR2 SYDVDS. The J segment lost 0 bases and the V segment lost 6 bases, leaving 6 bases of the junction unmatched.

Turning to this clone: Gene names are the mouse ones. The read ends 1 residue shy of where the CDR3 ends; the end is completed using the germline J gene. The chain links TRBV4 to TRBJ1-4, with D hard to call. V was cut by 3 bases and J by 4 bases, with 3 bases left in between. Germline CDR1 LGHDT, CDR2 YNNKQL (reference sequence). The CDR3 is made up of 12 amino acids. CDR3 residues: CASSYSNERLFF. The DNA read from the CDR3 is TGTGCCAGCAGCTACAGCAACGAAAGATTATTT.

Remarks on this clone: Gene names follow the mouse nomenclature. The read finishes 1 residue shy of the CDR3 end, and the germline J gene is used to complete it. The chain links TRBV13-1 to TRBJ2-5; 8 nucleotides agree with TRBD2. V lost 5 bases and J lost 4; bases outside the gene matches: 6. Germline assignment: CDR1 NSHNY and CDR2 SYGAGN. The CDR3 contains 14 residues. This CDR3 reads CASRGGGGKDTQYF. Partial CDR3 DNA: TGTGCCAGCAGGGGTGGGGGGGGAAAAGACACCCAGTAC.

As for this clone: Germline and genes here are mouse. Read sequence stops 1 residue before the CDR3 end, and the germline J gene provides the missing end. The chain has TRBV4 and TRBJ1-6; D is uncertain. TRBJ1-6 is labeled an ORF, and its function is uncertain. CDR1 and CDR2 (germline): LGHDT, YNNKQL (reference sequence). Trimming cost V 5 bases and J 0 bases, with 5 bases left between them. The CDR3 runs 14 residues. Partial CDR3 DNA: TGTGCCAGCAGCAGGAATTCCTATAATTCGCCCCTCTAC. Its translation is CASSRNSYNSPLY. The full CDR3 is CASSRNSYNSPLYF.

This clone was detected only once. Any gene name here is a mouse gene name. The CDR3 end is not reached by the read, which stops 1 residue before it; the germline J gene fills it in. V and J are TRBV13-2 and TRBJ2-5; D gene ambiguous. The ends were cut back, 4 bases at V and 11 bases at J, with 11 bases in the middle. The CDR3 spans 11 residues. Germline loops: CDR1 NNHNN, CDR2 SYGAGS (reference sequence). CDR3 bases read: TGTGCCAGCGGTTCCCTCCGGGGCCAGTAC. It codes for CASGSLRGQY. The entire CDR3 protein reads CASGSLRGQYF.

Concerning this clone itself: Gene names denote mouse genes. From the germline J gene comes the end of the CDR3, since the read stops 1 residue before it. The chain carries TRBV20 and TRBJ2-7; no reliable D call. V lost 2 bases and J lost 4, with 9 bases in between. The CDR3 contains 12 residues. From germline, CDR1 is GFQATS and CDR2 STVNSAI. The CDR3 region is CGARRAQYEQYF. Incomplete CDR3 DNA: TGTGGTGCTAGGCGGGCACAATATGAACAGTAC. The full variable domain, in which reference TRBV20 and TRBJ2-7 provide the parts outside the CDR3, is GALVYQYPRRTICKSGTSMRMECQAVGFQATSVAWYRQSPQKTFELIALSTVNSAIKYEQNFTQEKFPISHPNLSFSSMTVLNAYLEDRGLYLCGARRAQYEQYFGPGTRLTVL.

To note about this clone: Gene and germline names: mouse. The CDR3 extends 1 residue past the end of the read, so its final part is completed from the germline J gene. V and J are TRBV13-1 and TRBJ1-6, with 11 nucleotides matching TRBD1. TRBJ1-6 is classed as an ORF, of uncertain function. This CDR3 comprises 16 residues. Germline V lookup: CDR1 NSHNY, CDR2 SYGAGN. Germline trimming cut 2 bases from V and 2 bases from J; bases unmatched to any gene: 0. The DNA read from the CDR3 is TGTGCCAGCAGTGAGGGACAGGGGGCCTATAATTCGCCCCTCTAC. Translating it yields CASSEGQGAYNSPLY. The CDR3 in its entirety is CASSEGQGAYNSPLYF.

In regard to this clone: Gene names are mouse gene names. The read terminates 1 residue ahead of where the CDR3 ends, so the germline J gene completes it. The genes are TRBV13-2 and TRBJ2-7; the D call may be TRBD1 or TRBD2 (6 bases each). The CDR3 runs 13 residues. V lost 0 bases and J lost 7, with 11 bases in between. CDR1 is NNHNN, CDR2 SYGAGS, per germline (reference sequence). CDR3 in amino acids: CASGDAGGGEQYF. The DNA read from the CDR3 is TGTGCCAGCGGTGATGCAGGAGGGGGGGAACAGTAC.

Note on this clone: Genes and germline come from the mouse. The CDR3 goes on 1 residue after the read ends, and that part is filled in from the germline J gene. The chain combines TRBV3 with TRBJ1-3; D is ambiguous. CDR1 and CDR2 from the germline V gene are SNHLY and FYNGKV (reference sequence). Deletions cut 0 bases from V and 0 bases from J, with 3 bases between. The CDR3 extends over 14 amino acids. This chain's CDR3 is CASSLASSGNTLYF. Incomplete CDR3 DNA: TGTGCCAGCAGCTTAGCCAGTTCTGGAAATACGCTCTAT.

This clone was detected a few times. Genes here carry mouse names. The missing CDR3 end, 1 residue past where the read stops, is filled in from the germline J gene. The chain combines TRBV20 with TRBJ2-7; TRBD1 agrees at 10 bases. This CDR3 comprises 13 residues. Looked up from germline, CDR1 is GFQATS and CDR2 is STVNSAI. Losses at the gene ends were 8 bases for V and 0 bases for J; bases not matched to a gene: 4. CDR3 bases read: TGTGGTTTCCGGGACAGGGGCTCCTATGAACAGTAC. Its translation is CGFRDRGSYEQY. The CDR3 in its entirety is CGFRDRGSYEQYF.

Concerning this clone itself: The listed genes are named as in mouse. The read ends 1 residue early relative to the CDR3; the germline J gene fills the gap. The chain links TRBV1 to TRBJ1-2; the match to TRBD1 covers 7 bases. The CDR3 totals 15 residues. Trimming at V came to 3 bases and at J to 0 bases, leaving 4 bases not matched to a gene. Germline values: CDR1 NSQYPW, CDR2 LRSPGD (reference sequence). The CDR3: CTCSAKQGSNSDYTF. CDR3 DNA, as far as it was read: TGCACCTGCAGTGCGAAACAGGGGTCAAACTCCGACTACACC.